These T cell receptor beta chains were read from a single sample in a study of CD4 T cells in relation to SARS-CoV-2 and coronaviruses. These receptors have no identified antigens. The protocol was immunoSEQ multiplex PCR, while the TCRdb copy is restricted to in-frame clones and leaves out a portion. The sample lists 35,000 to 45,000 clones, 75% to 90% occurring once. The source material was naive CD4+ T cells from PBMCs, cultured in vitro. These receptors all stem from an adult with COVID-19. Both conserved end residues are part of each CDR3. A D gene is named only where the DNA matches it firmly. The size of a clone is reported for some rows only, either as once, few or many, or as a class for expanded clones.

>NA|TRBV12-3/TRBV12-4|TRBJ2-7|NA
CASSFRGSYEQYF
TGTGCCAGCAGTTTCCGGGGATCCTACGAGCAGTACTTC
>NA|TRBV2|TRBJ1-1|few
CASSPPNPTMNTEAFF
TGTGCCAGCAGCCCCCCCAATCCTACCATGAACACTGAAGCTTTCTTT
>NA|TRBV19|TRBJ1-3|NA
CASTGTTGNTIYF
TGTGCCAGTACCGGGACGACTGGAAACACCATATATTTT
>NA|TRBV7-7|TRBJ2-1|NA
CASSEALNRRSSYNEQFF
TGTGCTAGCAGCGAAGCCCTGAACAGGAGGAGCTCCTACAATGAGCAGTTCTTC
>TRBD2|TRBV19|TRBJ2-7|NA
CASSILAGDHYEQYF
TGTGCCAGTAGTATATTAGCGGGAGATCACTACGAGCAGTACTTC
>NA|TRBV20-1|TRBJ1-2|NA
CSASRPEYHGSTNYGYTF
TGCAGTGCTAGTCGGCCCGAATACCATGGATCTACTAACTATGGCTACACCTTC
>NA|TRBV25-1|TRBJ2-7|once
CASSEGPTLDEQYF
TGTGCCAGCAGTGAGGGCCCGACCTTGGACGAGCAGTACTTC
>TRBD1|TRBV7-9|TRBJ2-7|NA
CASRSTGTGDSGQYF
TGTGCCAGCAGGTCAACCGGGACAGGGGATTCCGGGCAGTACTTC
>NA|TRBV7-6|TRBJ2-3|few
CASSLGTSTDTQYF
TGTGCCAGCAGCTTAGGGACTAGCACAGATACGCAGTATTTT
>NA|TRBV6-4|TRBJ2-2|NA
CASSDTNTGELFF
TGTGCCAGCAGTGACACGAACACCGGGGAGCTGTTTTTT
>TRBD1|TRBV7-9|TRBJ2-1|NA
CASSPDRGLPQDEQFF
TGTGCCAGCAGCCCCGACAGGGGGCTCCCTCAGGATGAGCAGTTCTTC
>TRBD2|TRBV5-1|TRBJ2-1|NA
CASSPLAGGGTNEQFF
TGCGCCAGCAGCCCATTAGCGGGAGGGGGGACCAATGAGCAGTTCTTC
>TRBD1|TRBV3-1/TRBV3-2|TRBJ2-7|few
CASSQVVGQGFHEQYF
TGTGCCAGCAGCCAAGTGGTCGGACAGGGGTTCCACGAGCAGTACTTC
>NA|TRBV7-2|TRBJ2-7|NA
CASSALMEQYF
TGTGCCAGCAGCGCCCTTATGGAGCAGTACTTC
>NA|TRBV27|TRBJ2-4|NA
CASSFDKATKNIQYF
TGTGCCAGCAGTTTTGACAAAGCTACCAAAAACATTCAGTACTTC
>NA|TRBV7-9|TRBJ2-7|NA
CASSSERVFHEQYF
TGTGCCAGCAGCTCGGAAAGGGTGTTCCACGAGCAGTACTTC
>TRBD2|TRBV28|TRBJ2-1|NA
CASSLTSEEQFF
TGTGCCAGCAGTTTAACTAGCGAGGAGCAGTTCTTC
>TRBD2|TRBV5-1|TRBJ2-1|NA
CASSYLAGVNNEQFF
TGCGCCAGCAGCTACCTAGCGGGAGTCAACAATGAGCAGTTCTTC
>TRBD1|TRBV28|TRBJ1-3|once
CASSPPGQDLFSGNTIYF
TGTGCCAGCAGTCCCCCGGGACAGGATCTATTCTCTGGAAACACCATATATTTT
>TRBD1|TRBV5-4|TRBJ2-7|once
CASSKGQGPSYEQYF
TGTGCCAGCAGCAAGGGACAGGGGCCTTCCTACGAGCAGTACTTC
>TRBD1|TRBV7-2|TRBJ2-7|NA
CASADRGHEQYF
TGTGCCAGCGCGGACAGGGGCCACGAGCAGTACTTC
>NA|TRBV5-1|TRBJ2-5|NA
CASSPSGIVEETQYF
TGCGCCAGCAGCCCCTCAGGGATAGTCGAAGAGACCCAGTACTTC
>TRBD2|TRBV24-1|TRBJ2-1|NA
CATSSTSGSYNEQFF
TGTGCCACCAGTTCTACTAGCGGGAGTTACAATGAGCAGTTCTTC
>TRBD1|TRBV2|TRBJ2-7|NA
CASNPQGAYEQYF
TGTGCCAGCAACCCTCAGGGGGCCTACGAGCAGTACTTC
>NA|TRBV28|TRBJ2-6|NA
CASRDRTGANVLTF
TGTGCCAGTCGCGACAGGACCGGGGCCAACGTCCTGACTTTC
>TRBD1|TRBV19|TRBJ2-6|NA
CASSRDSGSGANVLTF
TGTGCCAGTAGTAGGGACAGCGGCTCTGGGGCCAACGTCCTGACTTTC
>TRBD2|TRBV10-3|TRBJ2-7|NA
CAIRDGTSGSYEQYF
TGTGCCATCAGGGACGGGACTAGCGGCTCCTACGAGCAGTACTTC